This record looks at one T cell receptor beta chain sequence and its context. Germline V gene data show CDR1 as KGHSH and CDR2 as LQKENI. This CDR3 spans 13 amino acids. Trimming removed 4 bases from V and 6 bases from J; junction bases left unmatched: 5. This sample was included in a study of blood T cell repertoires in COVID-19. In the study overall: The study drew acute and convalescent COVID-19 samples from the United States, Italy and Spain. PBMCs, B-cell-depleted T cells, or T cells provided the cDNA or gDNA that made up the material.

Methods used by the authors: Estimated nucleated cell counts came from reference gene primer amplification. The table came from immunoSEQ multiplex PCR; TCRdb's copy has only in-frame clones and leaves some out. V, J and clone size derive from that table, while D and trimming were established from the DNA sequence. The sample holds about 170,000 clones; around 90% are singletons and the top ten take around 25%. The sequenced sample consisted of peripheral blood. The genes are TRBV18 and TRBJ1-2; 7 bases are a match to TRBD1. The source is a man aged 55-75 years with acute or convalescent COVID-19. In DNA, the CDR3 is TGTGCCAGCTCACAGGATACAGGGGATGGCTACACCTTC. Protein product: CASSQDTGDGYTF.